Listed below are T cell receptor beta chains from one sample, sequenced in a study of OX40 agonist ivuxolimab in advanced cancers. Some clones are missing from TCRdb's copy, which holds only in-frame ones; the method was immunoSEQ multiplex PCR. The repertoire holds about 52,000 clones, with 85% to 95% as singletons. The sample was CD4+ or CD8+ T cells sorted from blood, taken in a trial of the OX40 agonist ivuxolimab. The receptors derive from an adult with an advanced solid tumor such as melanoma, head and neck, liver or kidney cancer. Both conserved end residues are part of each CDR3. The D gene is left open where the match is weak. Rows may omit the clone size; those that give it use once, few, many or a size class.

TRBV2	.	.	TRBJ1-2	TGTGCCAGCAGTGAATCCACGGACGGATTCTATGGCTACACCTTC	CASSESTDGFYGYTF
TRBV30	.	TRBD1	TRBJ1-6	TGTGCCTGGAGTGTTGGGACAGGGGTTTCACCCCTCCACTTT	CAWSVGTGVSPLHF
TRBV6-5	.	.	TRBJ1-2	TGTGCCAGCAGGGGCCACCGATTACATGGCTACACCTTC	CASRGHRLHGYTF
TRBV18	.	.	TRBJ2-7	TGTGCCAGCTCACCACCGACAGCAAGCTCCTACGAGCAGTACTTC	CASSPPTASSYEQYF
TRBV7-8	.	.	TRBJ1-2	TGTGCCAGCAGCCTCGGACAGACTACCTATGGCTACACCTTC	CASSLGQTTYGYTF
TRBV4-3	.	.	TRBJ2-7	TGCGCCAGCAGCCGATCCGGGGACGTCCCCCTCGAGCAGTACTTC	CASSRSGDVPLEQYF
TRBV2	.	TRBD2	TRBJ2-1	TGTGCCAGCTTCGGCCCCGGACTAGCGGGGCGAAATGAGCAGTTCTTC	CASFGPGLAGRNEQFF
TRBV10-3	.	.	TRBJ2-7	TGTGCCATCAGTGATTACGCCCCAGGGGACTACGAGCAGTACTTC	CAISDYAPGDYEQYF
TRBV9	.	.	TRBJ2-5	TGTGCCAGCAGCACCTCCGGGACAAAAGAGACCCAGTACTTC	CASSTSGTKETQYF
TRBV28	.	.	TRBJ2-5	TGTGCCAGCAGTTTGTTGGGGATGCCCCAAGAGACCCAGTACTTC	CASSLLGMPQETQYF
TRBV27	.	TRBD2	TRBJ2-2	TGTGCCAGCTCGGGGGAGGGGACTAGCGGTCTCACCGGGGAGCTGTTTTTT	CASSGEGTSGLTGELFF
TRBV5-4	.	.	TRBJ1-1	TGTGCCAGCAGCTTGGGGGACACTAGTTCTAAGGGGTTATCTGCTGAAGCTTTCTTT	CASSLGDTSSKGLSAEAFF
TRBV15	.	TRBD1	TRBJ2-7	TGTGCCACACAAGACAGGGTATCTTACGAGCAGTACTTC	CATQDRVSYEQYF
TRBV5-6	few	.	TRBJ2-7	TGTGCCAGCAGCTCCTCCGGGGGGCCCTCGGGATACGAGCAGTACTTC	CASSSSGGPSGYEQYF
TRBV4-1	once	TRBD1	TRBJ2-7	TGCGCCAGCAGCCAAGACCAACAGGGGCCGGCCTACGAGCAGTACTTC	CASSQDQQGPAYEQYF
TRBV19	.	.	TRBJ2-7	TGTGCCAGTAGTGAAGCGGACGAGCAGTACTTC	CASSEADEQYF
TRBV7-8	once	TRBD2	TRBJ2-7	TGTGCCAGCAGCTTAACTAGCGGTGAGCAGTACTTC	CASSLTSGEQYF